A selection of T cell receptor beta chains follows, all from one sample in a study of T cell responses to AZD1222 COVID-19 vaccine. The assay was immunoSEQ multiplex PCR, and TCRdb's table has in-frame clones only and misses some. The sample lists about 73,000 clones, about 91% seen once, with 7% to 10% in the top ten. Sequences were derived from peripheral blood, sampled 28 days after the second AZD1222 dose. Source of these receptors: an adult who received the AZD1222 COVID-19 vaccine. Both conserved end residues are part of each CDR3. D genes are given only for firm matches. The size of a clone is reported for some rows only, either as once, few or many, or as a class for expanded clones.

clone_size: .; j_call: TRBJ2-6; d_call: TRBD2; v_call: TRBV18; cdr3_aa: CASSPGLAGTGANVLTF; cdr3_nt: TGTGCCAGCTCACCAGGACTAGCGGGAACTGGGGCCAACGTCCTGACTTTC
clone_size: .; j_call: TRBJ2-3; d_call: .; v_call: TRBV5-6; cdr3_aa: CASSLVLQGFGTDTQYF; cdr3_nt: TGTGCCAGCAGCTTGGTATTACAGGGATTTGGCACAGATACGCAGTATTTT
clone_size: .; j_call: TRBJ2-2; d_call: .; v_call: TRBV2; cdr3_aa: CASSEYTTNTGELFF; cdr3_nt: TGTGCCAGCAGTGAATACACGACGAACACCGGGGAGCTGTTTTTT
clone_size: .; j_call: TRBJ1-3; d_call: .; v_call: TRBV19; cdr3_aa: CASKSRGRNTIYF; cdr3_nt: TGTGCCAGTAAATCCCGGGGAAGAAACACCATATATTTT
clone_size: .; j_call: TRBJ1-2; d_call: TRBD1; v_call: TRBV3-1/TRBV3-2; cdr3_aa: CASSRDRVFGYTF; cdr3_nt: TGTGCCAGCAGCCGAGACAGGGTATTCGGCTACACCTTC
clone_size: .; j_call: TRBJ2-2; d_call: .; v_call: TRBV30; cdr3_aa: CAWSVLGGATGELFF; cdr3_nt: TGTGCCTGGAGTGTACTCGGCGGGGCCACCGGGGAGCTGTTTTTT
clone_size: .; j_call: TRBJ1-5; d_call: .; v_call: TRBV18; cdr3_aa: CASSPGGRSPQPQHF; cdr3_nt: TGTGCCAGCTCACCGGGAGGGAGGTCCCCTCAGCCCCAGCATTTT
clone_size: once; j_call: TRBJ1-6; d_call: .; v_call: TRBV6-1; cdr3_aa: CASSEDPRSPLHF; cdr3_nt: TGTGCCAGCAGTGAAGACCCGAGGTCACCCCTCCACTTT
clone_size: .; j_call: TRBJ1-5; d_call: .; v_call: TRBV6-2/TRBV6-3; cdr3_aa: CASSYDRWAGDNQPQHF; cdr3_nt: TGTGCCAGCAGTTACGACAGGTGGGCAGGTGACAATCAGCCCCAGCATTTT
clone_size: .; j_call: TRBJ2-3; d_call: .; v_call: TRBV30; cdr3_aa: CAWSAPDTQYF; cdr3_nt: TGTGCCTGGAGTGCGCCGGATACGCAGTATTTT
clone_size: .; j_call: TRBJ1-2; d_call: .; v_call: TRBV9; cdr3_aa: CASSVGPGEVGGYTF; cdr3_nt: TGTGCCAGCAGCGTAGGGCCAGGGGAAGTAGGTGGCTACACCTTC
clone_size: .; j_call: TRBJ1-1; d_call: .; v_call: TRBV5-4; cdr3_aa: CASSSTLLGRGGEAFF; cdr3_nt: TGTGCCAGCAGCTCGACACTATTAGGTCGAGGGGGTGAAGCTTTCTTT
clone_size: .; j_call: TRBJ2-1; d_call: TRBD2; v_call: TRBV6-5; cdr3_aa: CASSYSPAGVANEQFF; cdr3_nt: TGTGCCAGCAGTTACTCTCCAGCGGGAGTTGCCAATGAGCAGTTCTTC
clone_size: .; j_call: TRBJ1-1; d_call: .; v_call: TRBV15; cdr3_aa: CATSRGGRSRNTEAFF; cdr3_nt: TGTGCCACCAGCAGGGGAGGACGGAGCAGAAACACTGAAGCTTTCTTT
clone_size: .; j_call: TRBJ2-3; d_call: .; v_call: TRBV5-8; cdr3_aa: CASSSPMGDTQYF; cdr3_nt: TGTGCCAGCAGCTCGCCGATGGGGGATACGCAGTATTTT
clone_size: once; j_call: TRBJ1-6; d_call: .; v_call: TRBV2; cdr3_aa: CASSASLQYNSPLHF; cdr3_nt: TGTGCCAGCAGTGCGTCACTCCAATATAATTCACCCCTCCACTTT
clone_size: .; j_call: TRBJ1-6; d_call: .; v_call: TRBV7-6; cdr3_aa: CASSPQPRAHNSPLHF; cdr3_nt: TGTGCCAGCAGCCCCCAACCCCGGGCCCATAATTCACCCCTCCACTTT
clone_size: .; j_call: TRBJ2-2; d_call: TRBD2; v_call: TRBV19; cdr3_aa: CASSLRLARTGELFF; cdr3_nt: TGTGCCAGTAGTCTCCGACTAGCGCGCACCGGGGAGCTGTTTTTT
clone_size: .; j_call: TRBJ2-2; d_call: .; v_call: TRBV7-9; cdr3_aa: CASSLAPENTGELFF; cdr3_nt: TGTGCCAGCAGCTTGGCTCCCGAAAACACCGGGGAGCTGTTTTTT
clone_size: .; j_call: TRBJ2-1; d_call: TRBD2; v_call: TRBV19; cdr3_aa: CASSPNWLAAYNEQFF; cdr3_nt: TGTGCCAGTAGCCCAAACTGGCTAGCGGCCTACAATGAGCAGTTCTTC
clone_size: .; j_call: TRBJ2-1; d_call: TRBD2; v_call: TRBV5-1; cdr3_aa: CASSLARGTSGSNEQFF; cdr3_nt: TGCGCCAGCAGCTTGGCCCGCGGGACTAGCGGGAGCAATGAGCAGTTCTTC
clone_size: .; j_call: TRBJ2-7; d_call: TRBD2; v_call: TRBV14; cdr3_aa: CASSPRLAGTSYEQYF; cdr3_nt: TGTGCCAGCAGCCCGAGACTAGCGGGGACCTCCTACGAGCAGTACTTC
clone_size: .; j_call: TRBJ1-3; d_call: .; v_call: TRBV28; cdr3_aa: CASSIGTSGNTIYF; cdr3_nt: TGTGCCAGCAGTATCGGGACCAGTGGAAACACCATATATTTT
clone_size: .; j_call: TRBJ2-2; d_call: TRBD1; v_call: TRBV6-1; cdr3_aa: CASSETGATGELFF; cdr3_nt: TGTGCCAGCAGTGAAACAGGGGCCACCGGGGAGCTGTTTTTT
clone_size: .; j_call: TRBJ1-5; d_call: .; v_call: TRBV24-1; cdr3_aa: CATSDWSANSNQPQHF; cdr3_nt: TGTGCCACCAGTGATTGGTCAGCAAATAGCAATCAGCCCCAGCATTTT
clone_size: .; j_call: TRBJ2-2; d_call: .; v_call: TRBV11-3; cdr3_aa: CASSPSGRNTGELFF; cdr3_nt: TGTGCCAGCAGCCCCAGCGGCAGAAACACCGGGGAGCTGTTTTTT
clone_size: .; j_call: TRBJ1-5; d_call: TRBD1; v_call: TRBV19; cdr3_aa: CASSIAEGWDRGLKHQPQHF; cdr3_nt: TGTGCCAGTAGTATAGCTGAGGGATGGGACAGGGGGTTAAAGCATCAGCCCCAGCATTTT